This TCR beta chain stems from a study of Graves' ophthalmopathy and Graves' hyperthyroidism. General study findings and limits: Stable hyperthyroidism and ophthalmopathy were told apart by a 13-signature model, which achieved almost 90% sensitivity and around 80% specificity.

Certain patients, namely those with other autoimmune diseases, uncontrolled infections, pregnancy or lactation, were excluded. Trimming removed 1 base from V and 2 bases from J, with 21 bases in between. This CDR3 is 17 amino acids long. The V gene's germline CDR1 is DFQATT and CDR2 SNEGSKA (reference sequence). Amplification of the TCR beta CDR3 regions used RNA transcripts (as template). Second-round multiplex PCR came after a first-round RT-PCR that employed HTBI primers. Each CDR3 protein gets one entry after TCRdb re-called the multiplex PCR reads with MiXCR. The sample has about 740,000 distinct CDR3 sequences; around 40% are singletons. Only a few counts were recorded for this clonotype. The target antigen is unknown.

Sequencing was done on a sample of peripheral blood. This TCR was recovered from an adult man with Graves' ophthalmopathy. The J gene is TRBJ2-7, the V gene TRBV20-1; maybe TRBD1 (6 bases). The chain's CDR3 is CSARASFRQDTTYEQYF. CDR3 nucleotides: TGCAGTGCTAGAGCTTCATTTCGACAGGATACCACCTACGAGCAGTACTTC.